This T cell receptor beta chain was sequenced for a study of blood T cell repertoires in COVID-19. The authors' processing: Amplification from reference gene primers served as the basis for estimated nucleated cell counts. Generated by immunoSEQ multiplex PCR, the TCRdb table keeps only in-frame clones and is missing some. V, J and clone size were drawn from that table, and D and trimming were deduced from the DNA. The sample lists 150,000 to 200,000 clones, roughly 87% occurring once. What was sequenced was PBMCs or T cells enriched from blood (not recorded which). The TCR was taken from a human donor with acute COVID-19. The donor label of this sample is uncertain.

DNA of the CDR3: TGCGCCAGCAGGGTGGGTGCTAGCGGGGGCGTCACAGATACGCAGTATTTT. Translated, it gives CASRVGASGGVTDTQYF. The chain couples TRBV5-1 to TRBJ2-3; 10 bases agree with TRBD2. Trimming removed 5 bases from V and 2 bases from J; junction bases left unmatched: 11. CDR1 and CDR2 from the germline V gene are SGHRS and YFSETQ. The CDR3 loop spans 17 amino acids.